This T cell receptor (beta chain) was recovered during a study of shared clonotypes between healthy human individuals. Broader study findings: Between a few donors, naive CD4 clonotypes were shared at a level of around 4.8%.

On this clone: Its cognate antigen is unknown.

This CDR3 comprises 14 residues. Germline-derived CDR1 and CDR2 are MNHEY and SMNVEV (reference sequence). V trimming: 7 bases; J trimming: 2 bases; junction bases outside the gene matches: 4. Naive CD8 populations comprised CD45RO-negative cells positively selected for CCR7, excluding terminally differentiated effector memory CD45RA+ cells. Repertoires were generated with immunoSEQ multiplex PCR, while TCRdb's copy carries only in-frame clones and drops some. The sample holds about 2.2 million clones, just under 95% seen once. Sequencing was carried out using naive CD8+ T cells from PBMCs. This chain joins TRBV27 and TRBJ1-5, with TRBD1 matching 8 bases. The TCR originated in a man younger than 35 in good health. Some clones in this sample may be carry-over from other donors' samples. CDR3 amino acids: CASTKTGGNQPQHF. The CDR3 coding sequence is TGTGCCAGCACGAAGACAGGGGGCAATCAGCCCCAGCATTTT.